The rows below give T cell receptor beta chains drawn from one sample of a study of shared clonotypes between healthy human individuals. The protocol was immunoSEQ multiplex PCR, while the TCRdb copy is restricted to in-frame clones and leaves out a portion. Here the sample spans around 650,000 clones, about 96% being singletons. Sequenced sample: naive CD8+ T cells sorted from blood. The receptor set was obtained from a young woman in good health. CDR3s include the opening cysteine and the closing phenylalanine or tryptophan. The D gene is left open where the match is weak. Clone sizes are given selectively: once, few, many, or a class where the clone is expanded.

DNA: TGTGCCAGCAGTTTGGGGGGACAGGGTTATGGCTACACCTTC
CDR3: CASSLGGQGYGYTF
J: TRBJ1-2
D: TRBD1
V: TRBV28
size: NA
length: 14

DNA: TGTGCCAGTAGTATCACGGGGTCCTACGAGCAGTACTTC
CDR3: CASSITGSYEQYF
J: TRBJ2-7
D: NA
V: TRBV19
size: NA
length: 13

DNA: TGTGCCAGCAGTGAGTCGGGACAGGAGAACACTGAAGCTTTCTTT
CDR3: CASSESGQENTEAFF
J: TRBJ1-1
D: TRBD1
V: TRBV2
size: NA
length: 15

DNA: TGTGCCAGCCATCTGGCCGGCAATCAGCCCCAGCATTTT
CDR3: CASHLAGNQPQHF
J: TRBJ1-5
D: NA
V: TRBV5-4
size: once
length: 13

DNA: TGTGCCAGCAGTAAGGGGAGTTTCTACGAGCAGTACTTC
CDR3: CASSKGSFYEQYF
J: TRBJ2-7
D: NA
V: TRBV7-8
size: once
length: 13

DNA: TGTGCCAGCAGTTCCGTCGGGGGTTCCTACGAGCAGTACTTC
CDR3: CASSSVGGSYEQYF
J: TRBJ2-7
D: NA
V: TRBV28
size: NA
length: 14

DNA: TGTGCCAGCAGTTCTCCTTATCAGCCCCAGCATTTT
CDR3: CASSSPYQPQHF
J: TRBJ1-5
D: NA
V: TRBV27
size: few
length: 12

DNA: TGTGCCAGCAGTGGGCAGTGGACAGGGACTAGTAATGAGCAGTTCTTC
CDR3: CASSGQWTGTSNEQFF
J: TRBJ2-1
D: NA
V: TRBV6-4
size: once
length: 16

DNA: TGTGCCAGTCCTTATCTACTGAACACTGAAGCTTTCTTT
CDR3: CASPYLLNTEAFF
J: TRBJ1-1
D: NA
V: TRBV19
size: NA
length: 13

DNA: TGTGCCAGTACCCTTCATTTGAGGACAGAAGTCTATGGCTACACCTTC
CDR3: CASTLHLRTEVYGYTF
J: TRBJ1-2
D: NA
V: TRBV19
size: NA
length: 16

DNA: TGTGCCAGCAGTGAATACAGCGGGAGGGCTTACGAGCAGTACTTC
CDR3: CASSEYSGRAYEQYF
J: TRBJ2-7
D: TRBD2
V: TRBV2
size: NA
length: 15

DNA: TGTGCCACCGGGACTAGCGGGAACAATGAGCAGTTCTTC
CDR3: CATGTSGNNEQFF
J: TRBJ2-1
D: TRBD2
V: TRBV25-1
size: NA
length: 13

DNA: TGCAGCGTTGATATCAGGGACGGTGAGCAGTTCTTC
CDR3: CSVDIRDGEQFF
J: TRBJ2-1
D: NA
V: TRBV29-1
size: NA
length: 12